This T cell receptor (beta chain) was observed in a study of Graves' ophthalmopathy and Graves' hyperthyroidism. V was pared by 4 bases and J by 9 bases, with 7 bases between. The germline V gene encodes CDR1 MDHEN and CDR2 SYDVKM. CDR3 length: 10 residues. RNA transcripts were the source from which TCR beta CDR3 regions were amplified. RT-PCR with HTBI primers came first, then second-round multiplex PCR. TCRdb re-called the multiplex PCR reads through MiXCR, storing one row per CDR3 protein. Of under 200,000 distinct CDR3 sequences in the sample, 30% to 45% are singletons; the top ten hold 5.8%. In this cohort, patients with other autoimmune diseases, uncontrolled infections, pregnancy or lactation were excluded. PBMCs were density-gradient isolated from approximately 10 ml fresh blood.

The rearrangement links TRBV28 to TRBJ2-7, with no clear D. The sample comprised peripheral blood. This sequence was found in a woman between 35 and 50 years old with Graves' ophthalmopathy. The CDR3 DNA is TGTGCCAGCAGTTCCCTCGTGCAGTACTTC. Translation: CASSSLVQYF. The full variable domain, its missing parts supplied by reference TRBV28 and TRBJ2-7, is DVKVTQSSRYLVKRTGEKVFLECVQDMDHENMFWYRQDPGLGLRLIYFSYDVKMKEKGDIPEGYSVSREKKERFSLILESASTNQTSMYLCASSSLVQYFGPGTRLTVT.